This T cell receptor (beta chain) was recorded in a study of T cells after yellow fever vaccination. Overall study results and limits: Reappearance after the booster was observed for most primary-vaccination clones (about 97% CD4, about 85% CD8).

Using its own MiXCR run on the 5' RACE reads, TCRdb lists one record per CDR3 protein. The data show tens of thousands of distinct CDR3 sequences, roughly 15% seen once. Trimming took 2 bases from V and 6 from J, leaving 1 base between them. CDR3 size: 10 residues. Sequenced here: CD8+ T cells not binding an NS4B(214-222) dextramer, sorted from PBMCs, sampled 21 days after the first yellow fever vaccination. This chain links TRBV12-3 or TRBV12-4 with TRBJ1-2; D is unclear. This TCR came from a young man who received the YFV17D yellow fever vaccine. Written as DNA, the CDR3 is TGTGCCAGCAGTTTACATGGCTACACCTTC. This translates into CASSLHGYTF.